Each of the 27 T cell receptor beta chains below was sequenced from the same sample in a study of human T cells and chemical hapten exposure. Time point defined: patch test 1, 2 weeks after DPC sensitization. Regarding treatment: therapeutic diphenylcyclopropenone sensitization with weekly scalp DPC. One entry per CDR3 protein results from TCRdb running MiXCR on the RACE reads. Found here are more than 150,000 distinct CDR3 sequences, more than 14% of them singletons; the top ten hold 1.5% to 2%. Sequenced material: whole blood, taken in connection with sensitization to the hapten diphenylcyclopropenone (DPC). All receptors derive from a woman aged 30 to 39 with alopecia areata. Some clones in this sample may be carry-over from other donors' samples.

The gene calls are TRBV30 and TRBJ1-4; 8 bases align to TRBD1. Germline V lookup: CDR1 GTSNPN, CDR2 SVGIG (reference sequence). This CDR3 is 15 amino acids long. With V trimmed by 2 bases and J by 7 bases, 9 bases remained unmatched. The CDR3 DNA sequence: TGTGCCTGGAGTCGCCAGGGGGCTCGGGGTGAAAAACTGTTTTTT. This codes for CAWSRQGARGEKLFF.

This clonotype was detected only a few times. This chain joins TRBV10-1 and TRBJ1-1; D not resolved. Germline-derived CDR1 and CDR2 are WNHNN and SYGVQD (reference sequence). CDR3 length: 15 residues. The V end was cut by 0 bases, the J end by 1 base, with 9 bases between. The CDR3 bases are TGCGCCAGCAGTGAGTCCGGTCTGGGGAACACTGAAGCTTTCTTT. Encoded protein: CASSESGLGNTEAFF.

The J gene is TRBJ2-7, the V gene TRBV10-3; D remains unclear. The V and J ends lost 7 bases and 2 bases respectively, with 15 bases between them. The germline V gene has CDR1 ENHRY and CDR2 SYGVKD. The CDR3 sequence is 14 residues long. CDR3 DNA: TGTGCCATCAAAAGGAGTGCGGCTACCTACGAGCAGTACTTC. This encodes CAIKRSAATYEQYF.

The chain uses TRBV4-1 and TRBJ1-5, with 10 positions matching TRBD1. This CDR3 spans 20 amino acids. V lost 0 bases to trimming and J lost 2 bases; unmatched junction nucleotides: 13. Germline V lookup: CDR1 MGHRA, CDR2 YSYEKL. The CDR3 sequence: CASSQDLGDRGPGGNQPQHF. The CDR3 DNA is TGCGCCAGCAGCCAAGATCTTGGGGACAGGGGTCCAGGGGGCAATCAGCCCCAGCATTTT.

This clonotype was picked up a small number of times. V usage is TRBV12-3 or TRBV12-4 and J usage is TRBJ2-3, with D possibly being TRBD1 or TRBD2 (5 bases each). This CDR3 is 16 amino acids long. V was shortened by 1 base and J by 2 bases, with 13 bases between the two germline ends. CDR3 in DNA: TGTGCCAGCAGTTTAGACGCAGGGAGTGTCACAGATACGCAGTATTTT. It yields the protein CASSLDAGSVTDTQYF.

This clonotype came up many times. The J gene is TRBJ2-7, the V gene TRBV19; 8 nucleotides match TRBD1. V was pared by 4 bases and J by 1 base, with 6 bases of the junction left unmatched. CDR3 length: 15 amino acids. The germline CDR1 and CDR2 sequences are LNHDA and SQIVND (reference sequence). For the CDR3, the DNA is TGTGCCAGTAGTACCGGACAGGGTCTTTCCTACGAGCAGTACTTC. This gives the protein CASSTGQGLSYEQYF.

This clonotype was counted a few times. The genes are TRBV10-3 and TRBJ1-3; 7 nucleotides agree with TRBD1. The CDR3 runs 14 residues. Losses at the gene ends were 5 bases for V and 2 bases for J; bases not matched to a gene: 3. Germline CDR1 and CDR2: ENHRY and SYGVKD. CDR3 DNA sequence: TGTGCCATCAGTAACAGGGGACCTGGAAACACCATATATTTT. This encodes CAISNRGPGNTIYF.

This clonotype was found many times. The chain is built from TRBV10-3 and TRBJ2-1; TRBD1 matches at 8 bases. V gave up 4 bases and J gave up 5 bases; unmatched junction bases: 4. Germline CDR1 ENHRY, CDR2 SYGVKD. There are 14 residues in the CDR3. CDR3: CAISVQGGNNEQFF. CDR3 DNA sequence: TGTGCCATCAGTGTACAGGGGGGAAACAATGAGCAGTTCTTC.

This clonotype has at least ten counts. The CDR3 loop reads CSVERPGPSYEQYF. For the CDR3, the DNA is TGCAGCGTTGAGAGGCCAGGGCCAAGCTACGAGCAGTACTTC. The genes are TRBV29-1 and TRBJ2-7, with D tentatively TRBD1 (5 bases). Trimming took 3 bases from V and 3 from J, leaving 15 bases between them. This CDR3 spans 14 amino acids. Germline V gene data show CDR1 as SQVTM and CDR2 as ANQGSEA.

The J gene is TRBJ1-6, the V gene TRBV7-2, with no clear D. V dropped 4 bases and J dropped 7 bases, with 8 bases sitting between them. CDR3 length: 13 residues. Germline V gene data show CDR1 as SGHTA and CDR2 as FQGNSA. The CDR3 here is CASSSDPNSPLHF. CDR3 DNA: TGTGCCAGCAGCTCCGACCCGAATTCACCCCTCCACTTT.

In this sample, this clonotype turned up a few times. The gene calls are TRBV27 and TRBJ2-1; D possibly corresponds to TRBD1 (6 bases). The V end was cut by 6 bases, the J end by 2 bases, with 17 bases between. This CDR3 is 16 amino acids long. CDR1 is MNHEY and CDR2 is SMNVEV in the germline V gene (reference sequence). The CDR3 here is CASSPRGRGPYNEQFF. CDR3 nucleotides: TGTGCCAGCAGCCCCCGTGGCAGGGGACCCTACAATGAGCAGTTCTTC.

This clonotype has only a few counts. The J gene is TRBJ2-7, the V gene TRBV9; no clear D. The CDR3 consists of 11 residues. Germline CDR1 and CDR2: SGDLS and YYNGEE. V shed 3 bases and J shed 6 bases, with 7 bases lying between them. CDR3 residues: CASSAGPEQYF. The CDR3, as DNA: TGTGCCAGCAGCGCTGGCCCCGAGCAGTACTTC.

The rearrangement joins TRBV28 to TRBJ2-7, with 8 bases lining up with TRBD1. V lost 5 bases and J lost 5; bases outside the gene matches: 8. Germline lookup yields CDR1 MDHEN and CDR2 SYDVKM. This CDR3 comprises 14 residues. In DNA, the CDR3 is TGTGCCAGCAGTCCAGCAGGGGGCTCGGACGAGCAGTACTTC. This translates into CASSPAGGSDEQYF.

This clonotype was seen only a few times. The chain joins TRBV6-2 or TRBV6-3 to TRBJ2-1; 12 nucleotides match TRBD2. With V trimmed by 2 bases and J by 3 bases, 14 bases remained unmatched. Germline V lookup: CDR1 MNHEY, CDR2 SVGEGT. The CDR3 totals 20 residues. Here the CDR3 reads CASSYVGLAGGPRDYNEQFF. The CDR3 bases are TGTGCCAGCAGTTACGTGGGCCTAGCGGGAGGGCCCCGGGACTACAATGAGCAGTTCTTC.

This clonotype was counted many times. This chain uses TRBV12-3 or TRBV12-4 with TRBJ2-7; maybe TRBD1 (5 bases). The CDR3 is made up of 14 amino acids. Deletions cut 3 bases from V and 0 bases from J, with 9 bases between. CDR3 DNA: TGTGCCAGCAGTTTTGTGGGGCCCTCCTACGAGCAGTACTTC. Translation gives CASSFVGPSYEQYF.

V is TRBV2 and J is TRBJ2-7, with 8 positions matching TRBD1. The CDR3 contains 14 residues. V lost 6 bases, J lost 0 bases, and 4 bases stayed unmatched. In germline, CDR1 is SNHLY, CDR2 FYNNEI. This chain's CDR3 is CASSAGTGSYEQYF. In nucleotides, the CDR3 is TGTGCCAGCAGCGCCGGGACAGGCTCCTACGAGCAGTACTTC.

This clonotype was detected many times. The chain has TRBV3-1 and TRBJ1-1, with D perhaps TRBD1 (6 bases). The germline V gene encodes CDR1 LGHDT and CDR2 YNNKEL (reference sequence). The CDR3 is 15 amino acids. Trimming stripped 1 base from V and 1 base from J, with 10 bases between. The CDR3 DNA sequence: TGTGCCAGCAGCCAAGGGAGGGGGGAGAACACTGAAGCTTTCTTT. It encodes CASSQGRGENTEAFF.

V is TRBV9 and J is TRBJ1-3, with unresolved D. Germline V gene lookup returns CDR1 SGDLS and CDR2 YYNGEE. V was shortened by 0 bases and J by 5 bases, with 3 bases between the two germline ends. The length of the CDR3 is 12 residues. DNA for the CDR3: TGTGCCAGCAGCGTAGATCGAAACACCATATATTTT. Protein: CASSVDRNTIYF.

This sequence joins TRBV7-9 and TRBJ2-2; D is unclear. The V and J ends lost 4 bases and 7 bases respectively, with 7 bases between them. CDR1 SEHNR and CDR2 FQNEAQ come from the germline V gene (reference sequence). CDR3 length: 12 amino acids. CDR3 in DNA: TGTGCCAGCAGCTATCCTCTCGGGGAGCTGTTTTTT. It specifies CASSYPLGELFF.

This clonotype has just a few counts. The chain links TRBV28 to TRBJ2-7; D unclear. The V gene lost 5 bases and the J gene lost 5 bases, with 19 bases spanning the gap. Germline assignment: CDR1 MDHEN and CDR2 SYDVKM. The CDR3 covers 15 residues. CDR3: CASSPPGVGVDEQYF. DNA for the CDR3: TGTGCCAGCAGTCCCCCTGGGGTTGGAGTGGACGAGCAGTACTTC.

The chain is built from TRBV6-5 and TRBJ1-1; TRBD1 agrees at 8 bases. Trimming at V came to 2 bases and at J to 4 bases, leaving 9 bases not matched to a gene. CDR3 length equals 16 residues. The V gene's germline CDR1 is MNHEY and CDR2 SVGAGI. The CDR3 region is CASSYGIGTGPTEAFF. CDR3 nucleotide sequence: TGTGCCAGCAGTTACGGGATCGGGACAGGCCCCACTGAAGCTTTCTTT.

In the case of this clonotype: One base away lies a much larger clone, so this may be a sequencing read error. Lacking the conserved final phenylalanine or tryptophan, this CDR3 likely reflects a read error. The CDR3 reads CSARAGAADQPQHY. CDR3 bases: TGCAGTGCTAGAGCGGGGGCCGCCGATCAGCCCCAGCATTAT. This sequence joins TRBV20-1 and TRBJ1-5; a possible D gene is TRBD1 (6 bases). Germline loops: CDR1 DFQATT, CDR2 SNEGSKA (reference sequence). Trimming took off 1 base at V and 5 bases at J, with 12 bases between the two ends. CDR3 length: 14 residues.

This clonotype was picked up a small number of times. The V gene is TRBV7-2, the J gene TRBJ1-5; weak D call: TRBD1 (6 bases). Germline V gene sequence: CDR1 SGHTA, CDR2 FQGNSA. CDR3 length: 15 residues. The V and J ends lost 1 base and 2 bases respectively, with 9 bases between them. The CDR3: CASSLGPGGNQPQHF. The CDR3 DNA follows: TGTGCCAGCAGCTTAGGGCCAGGGGGCAATCAGCCCCAGCATTTT.

In this sample, this clonotype turned up a few times. The chain uses TRBV28 and TRBJ1-2; maybe TRBD1 (5 bases). Germline V gene lookup returns CDR1 MDHEN and CDR2 SYDVKM. CDR3 size: 15 residues. V lost 5 bases to trimming and J lost 1 base, with 14 bases between them. The DNA of the CDR3 is TGTGCCAGCAGTCCCACGGGGGTGTTTAACTATGGCTACACCTTC. Its translation is CASSPTGVFNYGYTF.

This clonotype was seen only a few times. The chain has TRBV20-1 and TRBJ2-3; D uncertain. The CDR3 is made up of 15 amino acids. Trimming took 0 bases from V and 0 from J, leaving 10 bases between them. Germline CDR1 and CDR2: DFQATT and SNEGSKA (reference sequence). CDR3 protein: CSARDRAVSTDTQYF. Here the CDR3 DNA reads TGCAGTGCTAGAGATCGCGCAGTTAGCACAGATACGCAGTATTTT.

The chain joins TRBV7-9 to TRBJ2-2; 9 positions match TRBD1. Germline CDR1 and CDR2: SEHNR and FQNEAQ (reference sequence). The CDR3 runs 15 residues. Losses at the gene ends were 2 bases for V and 5 bases for J; bases not matched to a gene: 3. The CDR3: CASSLRTGETGELFF. The DNA of the CDR3 is TGTGCCAGCAGCTTAAGGACAGGGGAAACCGGGGAGCTGTTTTTT.

A few counts support this clonotype. V gene TRBV19 combines with J gene TRBJ2-6; TRBD1 matches 8 bases. Looked up from germline, CDR1 is LNHDA and CDR2 is SQIVND (reference sequence). Trimming removed 5 bases from V and 1 base from J; junction bases left unmatched: 7. The CDR3 is 17 amino acids. CDR3 DNA sequence: TGTGCCAGTAGTTCCCAGGGGGCGCTATCTGGGGCCAACGTCCTGACTTTC. Encoded protein: CASSSQGALSGANVLTF.